Listed below are T cell receptor beta chains from one sample, sequenced in a study of cytomegalovirus exposure and HLA in healthy donors. Measured with immunoSEQ multiplex PCR; TCRdb has only the in-frame clones, and not every one. This sample has under 200,000 clones; approximately 86% occur once, and the top ten carry around 2.3%. The source material was PBMCs. These receptors originate from a young woman in good health and CMV-seronegative. Each CDR3 is given with its conserved first and last residue. A D gene is named only where the DNA matches it firmly. Some rows have no size entry. The others give once, few or many, or a class for an expanded clone.

TRBJ2-1 NA TRBD2 TRBV7-9 CASTGSGRYNEQFF TGTGCCAGCACAGGTAGCGGGAGATACAATGAGCAGTTCTTC
TRBJ1-4 once TRBD1 TRBV2 CASRRQGSGGEKLFF TGTGCCAGCCGCCGACAGGGATCAGGGGGTGAAAAACTGTTTTTT
TRBJ1-1 NA NA TRBV27 CASSPAGTGIEAFF TGTGCCAGCAGTCCCGCCGGGACTGGGATTGAAGCTTTCTTT
TRBJ2-7 NA TRBD2 TRBV10-2 CASSEPTSGAYEQYF TGCGCCAGCAGTGAGCCGACTAGCGGTGCTTACGAGCAGTACTTC
TRBJ2-1 NA NA TRBV5-1 CASSLLSDEQFF TGCGCCAGCAGCTTGTTGAGCGATGAGCAGTTCTTC
TRBJ1-4 NA NA TRBV4-3 CASSQDSPGNEKLFF TGCGCCAGCAGCCAAGATTCCCCGGGAAATGAAAAACTGTTTTTT
TRBJ2-5 NA NA TRBV29-1 CSVYYPPAGVETQYF TGCAGCGTTTATTACCCCCCCGCAGGGGTTGAGACCCAGTACTTC
TRBJ1-4 NA TRBD1 TRBV27 CASSFDPQGAVGEKLFF TGTGCCAGCAGTTTCGACCCTCAGGGGGCGGTTGGTGAAAAACTGTTTTTT
TRBJ2-2 few NA TRBV13 CASSFLLGELFF TGTGCCAGCAGCTTCCTTTTGGGGGAGCTGTTTTTT
TRBJ2-7 NA NA TRBV10-3 CAISESGSGAYEQYF TGTGCCATCAGTGAGTCTGGGAGTGGGGCCTACGAGCAGTACTTC
TRBJ1-2 few NA TRBV18 CASSPSLGATNYGYTF TGTGCCAGCTCACCAAGTTTAGGAGCCACTAACTATGGCTACACCTTC
TRBJ2-7 NA TRBD1 TRBV29-1 CSAPGQGNEQYF TGCAGCGCCCCGGGACAGGGGAACGAGCAGTACTTC
TRBJ2-2 NA TRBD1 TRBV30 CAWSKMDRGSTGELFF TGTGCCTGGAGTAAGATGGACAGGGGGAGTACCGGGGAGCTGTTTTTT
TRBJ2-7 NA NA TRBV25-1 CASSFDIYEQYF TGTGCCAGCAGCTTCGACATCTACGAGCAGTACTTC
TRBJ1-2 few TRBD1 TRBV7-9 CASSVHRGGYTF TGTGCCAGCAGTGTTCACAGGGGTGGCTACACCTTC
TRBJ2-7 NA NA TRBV6-5 CASKMSLASYEQYF TGTGCCAGTAAGATGAGTCTAGCATCCTACGAGCAGTACTTC
TRBJ2-2 NA NA TRBV27 CASSLRGITGELFF TGTGCCAGCAGTTTACGAGGAATCACCGGGGAGCTGTTTTTT
TRBJ2-5 few NA TRBV5-1 CASSLTGFSQETQYF TGCGCCAGCAGCTTAACAGGGTTTTCCCAAGAGACCCAGTACTTC
TRBJ2-7 NA TRBD1 TRBV9 CASSVGVQGTYEQYF TGTGCCAGCAGCGTAGGCGTACAGGGGACCTACGAGCAGTACTTC
TRBJ1-1 NA NA TRBV6-1 CASSPQGRGAFF TGTGCCAGCAGTCCCCAGGGGAGGGGAGCTTTCTTT
TRBJ1-2 NA NA TRBV29-1 CSVELNGYTF TGCAGCGTCGAATTAAATGGCTACACCTTC
TRBJ2-6 NA NA TRBV5-1 CASRGWSGEVNVLTF TGCGCCAGCAGGGGCTGGTCGGGGGAGGTCAACGTCCTGACTTTC
TRBJ2-5 NA TRBD2 TRBV9 CASSVEGGVQETQYF TGTGCCAGCAGCGTTGAGGGAGGGGTCCAAGAGACCCAGTACTTC
TRBJ2-7 NA TRBD1 TRBV6-5 CASSSSGQGSYEQYF TGTGCCAGCAGTTCGTCAGGACAGGGCTCCTACGAGCAGTACTTC
TRBJ1-3 NA NA TRBV30 CAHQGNSGNTIYF TGTGCTCATCAGGGGAATTCTGGAAACACCATATATTTT
TRBJ2-2 NA NA TRBV27 CASSLEVGYTGELFF TGTGCCAGCAGTTTGGAGGTTGGGTACACCGGGGAGCTGTTTTTT
TRBJ1-1 NA TRBD1 TRBV19 CASSAGQGLTEAFF TGTGCCAGTAGTGCGGGACAGGGGCTCACTGAAGCTTTCTTT
TRBJ1-1 NA TRBD1 TRBV30 CAWSPGQGITEAFF TGTGCCTGGAGTCCGGGACAGGGAATAACTGAAGCTTTCTTT
TRBJ2-5 NA NA TRBV18 CASSPPSKETQYF TGTGCCAGCTCACCACCGTCCAAAGAGACCCAGTACTTC
TRBJ2-3 NA NA TRBV12-5 CASVRSPMADTQYF TGTGCTAGTGTCCGTAGCCCGATGGCAGATACGCAGTATTTT
TRBJ1-1 NA NA TRBV28 CASRRGTLGGEAFF TGTGCCAGCAGACGTGGGACACTAGGAGGTGAAGCTTTCTTT
TRBJ1-4 NA TRBD1 TRBV13 CASSLGQGRSEKLFF TGTGCCAGCAGCTTAGGACAGGGGAGGAGTGAAAAACTGTTTTTT
TRBJ2-1 NA TRBD2 TRBV5-3 CARSLGIPGLDNEQFF TGTGCCAGAAGCTTGGGAATTCCGGGACTAGATAATGAGCAGTTCTTC
TRBJ2-7 NA NA TRBV4-3 CASSQDPGNYEQYF TGCGCCAGCAGCCAAGATCCCGGTAACTACGAGCAGTACTTC
TRBJ2-3 NA TRBD2 TRBV9 CASSVEEGSGESTDTQYF TGTGCCAGCAGCGTAGAGGAAGGGAGCGGGGAGAGCACAGATACGCAGTATTTT
TRBJ1-1 NA NA TRBV18 CASSLRELMNTEAFF TGTGCCAGCTCACTTCGGGAGCTCATGAACACTGAAGCTTTCTTT
TRBJ2-1 NA NA TRBV6-6 CASNGYAGGNEQFF TGTGCCAGCAATGGGTACGCAGGGGGGAATGAGCAGTTCTTC
TRBJ2-1 NA TRBD2 TRBV9 CASSVGLAWGDEQFF TGTGCCAGCAGCGTAGGACTAGCCTGGGGCGATGAGCAGTTCTTC
TRBJ1-5 NA NA TRBV30 CAWGVSGSWNNQPQHF TGTGCCTGGGGAGTGTCAGGGTCGTGGAACAATCAGCCCCAGCATTTT
TRBJ2-1 NA TRBD2 TRBV19 CASSVGPLAGALNEQFF TGTGCCAGTAGTGTTGGGCCGCTAGCGGGGGCCCTCAATGAGCAGTTCTTC
TRBJ2-6 NA TRBD2 TRBV5-4 CASSLKRDSYSGANVLTF TGTGCCAGCAGCTTGAAGCGGGACTCCTACTCTGGGGCCAACGTCCTGACTTTC
TRBJ2-3 NA TRBD1 TRBV7-8 CASSLLLTRTGDSTDTQYF TGTGCCAGCAGCTTATTGTTGACAAGGACAGGAGATAGCACAGATACGCAGTATTTT
TRBJ1-2 NA TRBD1 TRBV28 CASSLPGQGAGGYTF TGTGCCAGCAGTTTACCCGGACAGGGGGCCGGCGGCTACACCTTC
TRBJ2-1 NA TRBD1 TRBV5-1 CASSLLPGQAYNEQFF TGCGCCAGCAGCTTGTTGCCGGGACAGGCCTACAATGAGCAGTTCTTC
TRBJ2-6 NA TRBD2 TRBV5-1 CASSSGGRTLSGANVLTF TGCGCCAGCAGCTCGGGGGGACGGACCCTCTCTGGGGCCAACGTCCTGACTTTC
TRBJ2-7 once NA TRBV6-5 CASSYSGGLYEQYF TGTGCCAGCAGTTACTCGGGGGGGCTTTACGAGCAGTACTTC
TRBJ2-3 NA TRBD1 TRBV23-1 CASSPITGDSTDTQYF TGCGCCAGCAGCCCCATAACAGGGGATTCCACAGATACGCAGTATTTT
TRBJ1-2 once NA TRBV9 CASSVVPRSYGYTF TGTGCCAGCAGCGTAGTCCCCAGAAGCTATGGCTACACCTTC
TRBJ1-1 NA NA TRBV19 CASCPASRAEAFF TGTGCCAGTTGCCCGGCCTCGAGGGCTGAAGCTTTCTTT
TRBJ2-2 NA NA TRBV7-8 CASSLVGSTGELFF TGTGCCAGCAGCTTAGTCGGGAGCACCGGGGAGCTGTTTTTT